The clone carrying this T cell receptor beta chain has only a few counts. The antigen is unknown. A much larger clone lies a single base off, so this may be a read error. The lymph nodes were axillary draining lymph nodes from breast cancer patients. TCRdb processed the multiplex PCR reads anew with MiXCR; each CDR3 protein has one entry. This sample has roughly 130,000 distinct CDR3 sequences, with 32% found just once. Germline V gene sequence: CDR1 SGHAT, CDR2 FQNNGV. This CDR3 comprises 16 residues. Germline trimming cut 5 bases from V and 6 bases from J; bases unmatched to any gene: 13. This record belongs to a study of breast tumors, draining lymph nodes, adjacent tissues. The study's findings and limits: Tumor repertoires ranked between lymph nodes and nontumor tissue in diversity, with V and J gene preferences.

The clonotype originates from a female donor with breast cancer. Some clones in this sample may be carry-over from other donors' samples. Sequences were obtained from axillary lymph node tissue. The chain is built from TRBV11-2 and TRBJ2-1; 7 nucleotides align to TRBD2. In nucleotides, the CDR3 is TGTGCCAGCAGCCTCCCGGGGGGACCGGGGGTCAATGAGCAGTTCTTC. Translation: CASSLPGGPGVNEQFF.